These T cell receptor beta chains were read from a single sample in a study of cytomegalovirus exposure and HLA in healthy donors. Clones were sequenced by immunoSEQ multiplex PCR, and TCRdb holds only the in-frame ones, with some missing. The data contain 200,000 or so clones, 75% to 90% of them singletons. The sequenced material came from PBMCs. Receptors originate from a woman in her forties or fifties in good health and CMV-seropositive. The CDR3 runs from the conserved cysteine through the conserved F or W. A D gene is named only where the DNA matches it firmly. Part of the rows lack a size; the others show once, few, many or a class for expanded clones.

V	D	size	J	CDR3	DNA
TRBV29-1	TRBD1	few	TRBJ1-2	CSVDQGDYGYTF	TGCAGCGTTGATCAGGGGGACTATGGCTACACCTTC
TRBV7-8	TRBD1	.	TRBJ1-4	CASSLRGGQGANEKLFF	TGTGCCAGCAGCTTGAGGGGGGGACAGGGTGCTAATGAAAAACTGTTTTTT
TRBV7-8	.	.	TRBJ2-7	CASAASGFPGVYEQYF	TGTGCCAGCGCCGCGTCAGGGTTCCCCGGCGTTTACGAGCAGTACTTC
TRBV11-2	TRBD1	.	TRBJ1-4	CASSFTGGDATNEKLFF	TGTGCCAGCAGCTTCACAGGGGGCGATGCAACTAATGAAAAACTGTTTTTT
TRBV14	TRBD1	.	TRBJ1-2	CASSEDRDYGYTF	TGTGCCAGCAGCGAAGACAGGGACTATGGCTACACCTTC
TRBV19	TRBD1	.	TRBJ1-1	CASSIRGQGTEAFF	TGTGCCAGTAGTATCCGTGGACAGGGGACTGAAGCTTTCTTT
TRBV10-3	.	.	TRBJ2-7	CAISEGGRTYEQYF	TGTGCCATCAGTGAGGGGGGGAGGACGTACGAGCAGTACTTC
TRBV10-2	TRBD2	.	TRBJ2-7	CASRGLAGGQGEQYF	TGCGCCAGCAGGGGACTAGCGGGGGGGCAGGGCGAGCAGTACTTC
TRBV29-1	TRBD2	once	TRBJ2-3	CSVEDNRREGTDTQYF	TGCAGCGTTGAAGATAACAGGCGGGAGGGTACAGATACGCAGTATTTT
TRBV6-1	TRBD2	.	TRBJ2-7	CASRPGGPGNEQYF	TGTGCCAGCAGGCCGGGGGGGCCGGGAAACGAGCAGTACTTC
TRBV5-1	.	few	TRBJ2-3	CASRRGTDTQYF	TGCGCCAGCAGACGGGGCACAGATACGCAGTATTTT
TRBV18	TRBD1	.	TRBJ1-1	CASSPHGQVEREAFF	TGTGCCAGCTCACCGCATGGACAGGTGGAGCGTGAAGCTTTCTTT
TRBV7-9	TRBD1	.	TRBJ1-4	CASSLTGYTNEKLFF	TGTGCCAGCAGCTTGACAGGGTACACTAATGAAAAACTGTTTTTT
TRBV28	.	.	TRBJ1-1	CASSFAPGVAKKAFF	TGTGCCAGCAGTTTCGCCCCAGGGGTTGCTAAAAAAGCTTTCTTT
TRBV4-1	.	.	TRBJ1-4	CASSHPGRTNEKLFF	TGCGCCAGCAGCCACCCAGGGAGGACTAATGAAAAACTGTTTTTT
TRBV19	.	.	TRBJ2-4	CASSEVAKNIQYF	TGTGCCAGTAGCGAGGTAGCCAAAAACATTCAGTACTTC
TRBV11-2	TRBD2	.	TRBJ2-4	CASSTTGGLAKNSQYF	TGTGCCAGCAGCACGACGGGGGGTTTAGCCAAAAACAGTCAGTACTTC
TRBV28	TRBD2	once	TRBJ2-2	CASTQAGALGGELFF	TGTGCCAGCACTCAAGCGGGAGCCCTCGGCGGGGAGCTGTTTTTT
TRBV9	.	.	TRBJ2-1	CASSGPLRGNEQFF	TGTGCCAGCAGCGGGCCTCTACGGGGCAATGAGCAGTTCTTC
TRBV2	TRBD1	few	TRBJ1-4	CASSRGTGLEKLFF	TGTGCCAGCAGTCGCGGGACAGGGCTTGAAAAACTGTTTTTT
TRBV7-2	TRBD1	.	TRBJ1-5	CASSARTGRDQPQHF	TGTGCCAGCAGCGCCCGGACAGGGAGGGACCAGCCCCAGCATTTT
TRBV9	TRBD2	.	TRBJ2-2	CASSLAGVDTGELFF	TGTGCCAGCAGCCTAGCGGGGGTGGACACCGGGGAGCTGTTTTTT
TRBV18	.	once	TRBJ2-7	CASSPLVRNEQYF	TGTGCCAGCTCACCACTTGTGAGGAACGAGCAGTACTTC
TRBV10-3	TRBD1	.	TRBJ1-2	CAISEGTGGYYGYTF	TGTGCCATCAGTGAGGGAACAGGGGGATATTATGGCTACACCTTC
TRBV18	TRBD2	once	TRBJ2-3	CASSPRTGGQADTQYF	TGTGCCAGCTCACCACGTACGGGGGGGCAAGCAGATACGCAGTATTTT
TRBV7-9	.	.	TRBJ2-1	CASSRTGLNHNEQFF	TGTGCCAGCAGCAGAACAGGCCTAAATCACAATGAGCAGTTCTTC
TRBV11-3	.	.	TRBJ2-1	CASSLVGAGYNEQFF	TGTGCCAGCAGCTTAGTGGGAGCTGGGTACAATGAGCAGTTCTTC
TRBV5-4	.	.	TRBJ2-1	CASSSTRGGIENEQFF	TGTGCCAGCAGCTCCACCCGAGGGGGAATCGAGAATGAGCAGTTCTTC
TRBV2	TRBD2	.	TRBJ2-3	CASSYQGLAGDTQYF	TGTGCCAGCAGTTACCAGGGACTAGCGGGAGATACGCAGTATTTT
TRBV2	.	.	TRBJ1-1	CASSGVSPQGNTEAFF	TGTGCCAGCAGTGGCGTCAGCCCGCAGGGGAACACTGAAGCTTTCTTT
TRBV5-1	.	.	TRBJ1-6	CASKGGVSFNSPLHF	TGCGCCAGCAAGGGAGGGGTCAGTTTCAATTCACCCCTCCACTTT
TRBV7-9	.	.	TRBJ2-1	CSSQDKFGSSYNEQFF	TGTTCCAGCCAGGACAAGTTCGGGAGCTCCTACAATGAGCAGTTCTTC
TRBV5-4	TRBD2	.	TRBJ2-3	CASSFGTSGSPSTDTQYF	TGTGCCAGCAGCTTCGGGACTAGCGGGAGCCCCAGCACAGATACGCAGTATTTT
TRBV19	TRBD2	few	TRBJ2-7	CASSASGLAGVREQYF	TGTGCCAGTAGTGCCTCCGGACTAGCGGGAGTTAGAGAGCAGTACTTC
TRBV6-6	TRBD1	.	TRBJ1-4	CASRPQGANEKLFF	TGTGCCAGCAGGCCGCAGGGGGCTAATGAAAAACTGTTTTTT
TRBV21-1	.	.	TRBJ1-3	CATKGGATGENTIYF	TGTGCCACCAAAGGGGGGGCCACCGGAGAAAACACCATATATTTT
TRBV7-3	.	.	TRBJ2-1	CASSLNPGNEQFF	TGTGCCAGCAGCTTAAATCCGGGCAATGAGCAGTTCTTC
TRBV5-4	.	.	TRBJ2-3	CASSLGGGAGTDTQYF	TGTGCCAGCAGCTTGGGGGGGGGCGCGGGCACAGATACGCAGTATTTT
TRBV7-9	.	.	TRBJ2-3	CASSLEGVGGADTQYF	TGTGCCAGCAGCTTAGAAGGGGTTGGTGGGGCGGATACGCAGTATTTT
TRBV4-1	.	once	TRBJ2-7	CASSRGPSSYEQYF	TGCGCCAGCAGCCGGGGCCCGAGCTCCTACGAGCAGTACTTC
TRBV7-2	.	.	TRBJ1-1	CASSLGGRGSMNTEAFF	TGTGCCAGCAGCTTAGGAGGGAGGGGATCTATGAACACTGAAGCTTTCTTT
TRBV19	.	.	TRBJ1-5	CASSLWNQPQHF	TGTGCCAGTAGTCTATGGAATCAGCCCCAGCATTTT
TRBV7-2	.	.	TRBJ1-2	CASSPTPGDYGYTF	TGTGCCAGCAGCCCCACCCCAGGGGACTATGGCTACACCTTC
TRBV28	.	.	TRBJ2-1	CASSTLGDRSEQFF	TGTGCCAGCAGCACTTTGGGTGATCGGAGTGAGCAGTTCTTC
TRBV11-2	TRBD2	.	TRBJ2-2	CASRPLAGGPTGELFF	TGTGCCAGCAGACCCCTAGCGGGGGGGCCCACCGGGGAGCTGTTTTTT
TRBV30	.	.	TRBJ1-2	CAWSEGRGRYYGYTF	TGTGCCTGGAGTGAGGGCAGGGGACGCTACTATGGCTACACCTTC
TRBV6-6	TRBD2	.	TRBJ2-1	CASSYGTSGGEQFF	TGTGCCAGCAGTTACGGGACTAGCGGTGGTGAGCAGTTCTTC
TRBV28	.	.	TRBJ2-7	CASSSPAPPVYEQYF	TGTGCCAGCAGTTCCCCAGCGCCCCCAGTCTACGAGCAGTACTTC
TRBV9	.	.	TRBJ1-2	CASSGPGLGYTF	TGTGCCAGCAGCGGACCTGGGCTGGGCTACACCTTC
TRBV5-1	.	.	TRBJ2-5	CASSSLTGAQYF	TGCGCCAGCAGCTCGCTGACTGGCGCCCAGTACTTC
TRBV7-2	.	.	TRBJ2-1	CASSAEYQKFF	TGTGCCAGCAGCGCCGAATACCAGAAGTTCTTC
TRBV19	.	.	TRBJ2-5	CASRTTGQETQYF	TGTGCCAGTAGGACTACGGGACAAGAGACCCAGTACTTC
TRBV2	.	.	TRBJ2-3	CASSYITSTDTQYF	TGTGCCAGCAGTTACATAACCAGCACAGATACGCAGTATTTT
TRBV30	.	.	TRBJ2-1	CAWSRQLNEQFF	TGTGCCTGGAGTCGACAGCTCAATGAGCAGTTCTTC
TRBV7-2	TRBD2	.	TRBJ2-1	CASSLRGDSQQFF	TGTGCCAGCAGCTTACGGGGGGACTCTCAGCAGTTCTTC